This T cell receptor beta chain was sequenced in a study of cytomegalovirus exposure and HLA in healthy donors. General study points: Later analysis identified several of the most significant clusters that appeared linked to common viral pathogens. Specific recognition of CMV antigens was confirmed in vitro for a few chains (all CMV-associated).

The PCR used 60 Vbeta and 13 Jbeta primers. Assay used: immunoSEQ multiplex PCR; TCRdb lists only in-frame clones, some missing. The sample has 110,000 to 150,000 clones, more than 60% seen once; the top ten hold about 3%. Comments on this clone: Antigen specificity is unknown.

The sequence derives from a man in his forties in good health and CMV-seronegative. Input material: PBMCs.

The CDR3 bases are TGTGCCAGCAGTCGATCCGCCGCGCCGAATCCCTACGAGCAGTACTTC. Translated, it gives CASSRSAAPNPYEQYF. The chain employs TRBV28 and TRBJ2-7; no reliable D call. Trimming pared 5 bases from V and 2 bases from J, leaving 19 bases between. This CDR3 region has 16 residues. CDR1 is MDHEN, CDR2 SYDVKM, per germline.